The rows below give T cell receptor beta chains drawn from one sample of a study of shared clonotypes between healthy human individuals. Here immunoSEQ multiplex PCR was the method, and the copy in TCRdb shows in-frame clones only, minus some. The data show 2 million to 2.5 million clones, approximately 94% seen once. Input material: naive CD8+ T cells from PBMCs. The receptors shown here come from a man younger than 30 in good health. Some clones in this sample may be carry-over from other donors' samples. Both conserved end residues are trimmed from each CDR3.

length | J | V | CDR3
12 | TRBJ1-2 | TRBV27 | ASSMGQIFFSYT
14 | TRBJ1-4 | TRBV4-3 | ASSQDGGRGGEKLF
13 | TRBJ2-7 | TRBV9 | ASSPGTVHYAEQY
12 | TRBJ2-7 | TRBV7-9 | ASSLGQIGYEQY
12 | TRBJ2-7 | TRBV2 | ASSERREVYEQY
11 | TRBJ2-2 | TRBV29-1 | SAETGNTGELF
11 | TRBJ2-7 | TRBV13 | ASSSTGTHEQY
10 | TRBJ2-2 | TRBV6-6 | ASSIRGGELF
15 | TRBJ2-7 | TRBV15 | ATSSDPGGYEASEQY
9 | TRBJ2-7 | TRBV27 | ACGQTYEQY
13 | TRBJ1-1 | TRBV19 | ASSTFGGGGTEAF
14 | TRBJ2-5 | TRBV4-1 | ASSQDPTGVEETQY
11 | TRBJ2-7 | TRBV6-5 | ASGTGESYEQY
10 | TRBJ1-3 | TRBV29-1 | SVEDSSNTIY
13 | TRBJ2-7 | TRBV6-5 | ASKSRDSRSYEQY
14 | TRBJ2-7 | TRBV2 | ASRKRDRDSPYEQY
14 | TRBJ2-7 | TRBV5-1 | ASSLGRDRGTYEQY
11 | TRBJ2-7 | TRBV4-1 | ASSQTKDYEQY
11 | TRBJ1-2 | TRBV9 | ASSVSTDGWYY
12 | TRBJ2-2 | TRBV29-1 | SVEKVANTGELF
15 | TRBJ1-5 | TRBV4-3 | ASSQGYGRRGNQPQH
15 | TRBJ2-3 | TRBV4-2 | ASSQDYRISAADTQY
15 | TRBJ2-3 | TRBV27 | ASSTLAGGPGRDTQY
12 | TRBJ2-1 | TRBV27 | ASSFQGSYNEQF
12 | TRBJ2-7 | TRBV4-2 | ASSLPGLGWEQY
13 | TRBJ2-3 | TRBV7-2 | ASSLGISGTDTQY
14 | TRBJ2-3 | TRBV28 | ASTSPRTGGSDTQY
14 | TRBJ1-2 | TRBV21-1 | ASSKEGTGDSFGYT
14 | TRBJ2-1 | TRBV10-3 | AISESGSFSYNEQF
9 | TRBJ2-1 | TRBV7-9 | ASSSPNEQF
11 | TRBJ2-1 | TRBV9 | ASSGKSFEEQF
12 | TRBJ2-7 | TRBV6-5 | ASSPDRGQWRQY
12 | TRBJ2-5 | TRBV7-2 | ASSSTGGTETQY
12 | TRBJ2-1 | TRBV28 | ASSLDSSYNEQF
12 | TRBJ1-1 | TRBV27 | ASSLGQAPTEAF
15 | TRBJ2-7 | TRBV11-2 | ASSLGGASGTTYEQY
12 | TRBJ2-5 | TRBV7-9 | ASSLLAEQETQY
10 | TRBJ2-7 | TRBV25-1 | ASSDERREQY
13 | TRBJ2-7 | TRBV7-2 | ARGTHAIHDYEQY
11 | TRBJ1-2 | TRBV19 | ASSISSRSGYT
14 | TRBJ2-3 | TRBV6-6 | ASSYIGKTSTDTQY
12 | TRBJ2-7 | TRBV7-2 | ASTLISGSLGQY
10 | TRBJ2-7 | TRBV30 | AFIGDSYEQY
12 | TRBJ1-4 | TRBV4-1 | ASSLGVANEKLF
14 | TRBJ2-1 | TRBV18 | ASSLNTGFSYNEQF